These 15 T cell receptor beta chains were all obtained from the same sample, sequenced in a study of shared T cell receptors in the human thymus. TCRdb's copy holds only in-frame clones and misses some; the assay was immunoSEQ multiplex PCR. The table includes some 760,000 clones, over 75% detected once. The same data also contributed to another study, on human thymus T cells.

Material: thymocytes. The receptors come from a girl under three years old with a congenital heart defect.

This clone was counted a single time. V is TRBV11-2 and J is TRBJ2-4, with TRBD1 matching over 10 bases. Germline lookup yields CDR1 SGHAT and CDR2 FQNNGV. V lost 3 bases and J lost 1; bases outside the gene matches: 3. This CDR3 is built from 16 residues. In DNA, the CDR3 is TGTGCCAGCAGCTTTCCGGGACAGGGGGCCAAAAACATTCAGTACTTC. Translating it yields CASSFPGQGAKNIQYF.

The CDR3 coding sequence is TGTGCCACCAGCAGATGGTCAGGGACAGGGCCTAACTATGGCTACACCTTC. Translating gives CATSRWSGTGPNYGYTF. The rearrangement uses TRBV15 and TRBJ1-2, with 9 bases identical to TRBD1. J lost 0 bases, V lost 2 bases, and 7 bases had no gene match. Germline CDR1 reads LNHNV; CDR2 reads YYDKDF (reference sequence). This CDR3 comprises 17 residues.

V gene TRBV4-2 combines with J gene TRBJ2-2; 10 bases align to TRBD2. V lost 0 bases to trimming and J lost 2 bases; unmatched junction nucleotides: 6. Germline CDR1 is LGHNA and CDR2 is YNFKEQ. The CDR3 length is 18 residues. The CDR3 loop is CASSQDGSGGANTGELFF. DNA for the CDR3: TGTGCCAGCAGCCAAGACGGCAGCGGGGGGGCAAACACCGGGGAGCTGTTTTTT.

This chain joins TRBV7-2 and TRBJ1-2; D is unclear. Per germline, CDR1 SGHTA and CDR2 FQGNSA. This CDR3 is 13 amino acids long. The ends were cut back, 2 bases at V and 5 bases at J, with 9 bases in the middle. CDR3 DNA sequence: TGTGCCAGCAGCTTAACCCAAACTTATGGCTACACCTTC. Residues: CASSLTQTYGYTF.

The V gene is TRBV5-1, the J gene TRBJ1-3, with D possibly matching TRBD1 (6 bases). The V gene lost 0 bases and the J gene lost 4 bases, with 14 bases spanning the gap. Germline V gene sequence: CDR1 SGHRS, CDR2 YFSETQ. CDR3 size: 16 residues. CDR3 residues: CASSLVGGHYGNTIYF. The DNA of the CDR3 is TGCGCCAGCAGCTTGGTAGGGGGACATTACGGAAACACCATATATTTT.

The V call is TRBV6-6, the J call TRBJ2-7; unclear D gene. The germline CDR1 and CDR2 sequences are MNHNY and SVGAGI (reference sequence). The V end was cut by 5 bases, the J end by 2 bases, with 10 bases between. This CDR3 has 13 residues. In DNA, the CDR3 is TGTGCCAGCAGTGGAGAGTCGACCTACGAGCAGTACTTC. It codes for CASSGESTYEQYF.

The rearrangement uses TRBV6-5 and TRBJ1-5, with D tentatively TRBD1 (6 bases). Trimming cost V 6 bases and J 0 bases, with 9 bases left between them. The CDR3 is 14 residues long. CDR1 and CDR2 (germline): MNHEY, SVGAGI. In DNA, the CDR3 is TGTGCCAGCAGGGACAGATATAGCAATCAGCCCCAGCATTTT. Translating it yields CASRDRYSNQPQHF.

On this clone itself: The same CDR3 can be traced to other DNA sequences in this sample. The rearrangement uses TRBV6-5 and TRBJ1-6; 7 bases line up with TRBD1. The V gene end was trimmed by 5 bases and the J gene end by 7 bases; junction bases not matched to a gene: 8. This CDR3 has 15 residues. Per the germline V gene, CDR1 is MNHEY and CDR2 is SVGAGI. CDR3 nucleotides: TGTGCCAGCAGTCCCACGGACAGGCCGAATTCACCCCTCCACTTT. It yields the protein CASSPTDRPNSPLHF.

The chain carries TRBV7-2 and TRBJ1-2; D uncertain. This CDR3 is built from 15 residues. The V gene lost 6 bases and the J gene lost 4 bases, with 18 bases spanning the gap. Germline V gives CDR1 SGHTA, CDR2 FQGNSA. CDR3: CASSLRGTTSYGYTF. The CDR3 DNA reads TGTGCCAGCAGTCTACGGGGTACAACTAGCTATGGCTACACCTTC.

This chain connects TRBV27 to TRBJ1-1; 7 bases align to TRBD1. CDR3 size: 14 residues. Germline values: CDR1 MNHEY, CDR2 SMNVEV (reference sequence). Unmatched junction bases numbered 7, after V lost 3 bases and J lost 6 bases. As DNA, the CDR3 is TGTGCCAGCAGTTTTGACAGGGTGAGCGCTGAAGCTTTCTTT. Protein product: CASSFDRVSAEAFF.

This chain joins TRBV19 and TRBJ1-5; possibly TRBD1 for D (5 bases). The germline V and J ends were trimmed by 4 bases and 5 bases, with 18 bases remaining between them. Germline CDR1 is LNHDA and CDR2 is SQIVND (reference sequence). This CDR3 has 16 residues. The CDR3 loop reads CASSTGTRGVYQPQHF. The CDR3 DNA is TGTGCCAGTAGTACCGGGACCCGGGGGGTCTATCAGCCCCAGCATTTT.

This clone was found once. The chain is built from TRBV4-1 and TRBJ2-1; TRBD2 matches 7 bases. V was pared by 0 bases and J by 3 bases, with 8 bases of the junction left unmatched. This CDR3 is 17 amino acids long. Germline assignment: CDR1 MGHRA and CDR2 YSYEKL. CDR3 protein: CASSQDSSGVLYNEQFF. The DNA of the CDR3 is TGCGCCAGCAGCCAAGATTCGAGCGGGGTGCTCTACAATGAGCAGTTCTTC.

The chain links TRBV7-9 to TRBJ2-7, with D possibly TRBD1 on 6 matching bases. This CDR3 comprises 13 residues. Deletions cut 6 bases from V and 1 base from J, with 10 bases between. The germline gives CDR1 SEHNR, CDR2 FQNEAQ (reference sequence). The CDR3 bases are TGTGCCAGCAGTTCCAGGGGTTCCTACGAGCAGTACTTC. It specifies CASSSRGSYEQYF.

The chain recombines TRBV5-8 with TRBJ1-5, with 7 bases that match TRBD1. Germline V CDR1 and CDR2: SGHTS, YDEGEE. CDR3 length: 14 residues. J was trimmed by 6 bases and V by 6 bases; bases with no gene match: 9. CDR3 sequence (DNA): TGTGCCAGCAACACAGGGGATGTCGGTCAGCCCCAGCATTTT. Encoded protein: CASNTGDVGQPQHF.

V gene TRBV5-1 combines with J gene TRBJ2-6, with D maybe TRBD1 (5 bases). Trimming removed 1 base at V and 0 bases at J, with 17 bases between. Germline CDR1 is SGHRS and CDR2 is YFSETQ. The CDR3 extends over 19 amino acids. CDR3 sequence reads: CASSLMAGRIDSGANVLTF. DNA for the CDR3: TGCGCCAGCAGCTTGATGGCAGGGCGAATAGACTCTGGGGCCAACGTCCTGACTTTC.